This T cell receptor beta chain was profiled in a study of CD8 T cells in Susac syndrome. Findings and limits, study-wide: As the study acknowledged, the number of individuals in its TCR sequencing and HLA analysis was relatively small.

The CDR3 loop spans 12 amino acids. Trimming stripped 6 bases from V and 4 bases from J, with 9 bases between. The authors sequenced TCR beta from blood CD8+ and CD4+ T cells. TEMRA cells were enriched by FACS, while CD8+ and CD4+ T cells were obtained through a negative isolation that was performed magnetically. With random hexamers, reverse transcription was performed on about 0.5 to 1 ug of RNA. TCRdb reprocessed the immunoSEQ multiplex PCR reads with MiXCR, giving one entry per CDR3 protein. Among 250,000 to 350,000 distinct CDR3 sequences listed, approximately 85% were seen once. This clonotype was detected only a few times. What it recognizes is unknown.

Input material: CD8+ T cells from PBMCs. This receptor was taken from a human donor with multiple sclerosis. The chain couples TRBV12-3 or TRBV12-4 to TRBJ1-1; no reliable D call. CDR3: CASSPRRTEAFF. In DNA form, the CDR3 reads TGTGCCAGCAGCCCGAGGCGCACTGAAGCTTTCTTT.